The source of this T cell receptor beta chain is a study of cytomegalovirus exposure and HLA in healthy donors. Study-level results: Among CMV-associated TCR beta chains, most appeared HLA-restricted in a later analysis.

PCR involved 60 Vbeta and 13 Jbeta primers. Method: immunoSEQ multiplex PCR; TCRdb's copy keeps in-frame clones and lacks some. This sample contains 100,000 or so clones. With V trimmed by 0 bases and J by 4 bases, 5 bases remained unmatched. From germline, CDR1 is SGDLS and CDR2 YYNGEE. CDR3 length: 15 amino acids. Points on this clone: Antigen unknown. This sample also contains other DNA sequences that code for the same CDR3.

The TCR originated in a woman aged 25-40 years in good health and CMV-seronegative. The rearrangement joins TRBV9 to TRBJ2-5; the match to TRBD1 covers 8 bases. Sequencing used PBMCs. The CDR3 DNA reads TGTGCCAGCAGCGTAGGGGCAGGGGGCGGAGAGACCCAGTACTTC. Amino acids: CASSVGAGGGETQYF.